This T cell receptor beta chain was sequenced for a study of CD8+ T cells in alopecia areata. Across the whole study: The drug, oral tofacitinib, was given to treated patients at 5 to 10 mg twice daily. Whole-study results and caveats: There was only one nonresponder, so it was unclear how baseline CD8+ expansion relates to response. In scalp and blood, many expanded lesional clones persisted during tofacitinib. Among the cells sequenced in scalp samples are also the resident alphabeta T cells of normal skin.

Treatment denoted: oral pan-JAK inhibitor, 5-10 mg twice daily. Extraction of RNA preceded its reverse transcription into cDNA, which served as the sequencing template. Repertoires were generated with immunoSEQ multiplex PCR, while TCRdb's copy carries only in-frame clones and drops some. Counted here are around 100,000 clones, about nine tenths occurring once; the ten biggest clones make up approximately 12%. The germline gives CDR1 MGHRA, CDR2 YSYEKL. This CDR3 is 14 amino acids long. V dropped 1 base and J dropped 2; count of bases not matched to a gene: 1. In the case of this clone: Its antigen is as yet unknown. The sample has other DNA sequences that encode this CDR3 too.

Sequences were derived from CD8+ T cells sorted from blood, sampled between weeks 30 and 35, from a patient treated with tofacitinib. V gene TRBV4-1 combines with J gene TRBJ2-7; TRBD1 agrees at 8 bases. The clonotype comes from a human donor with alopecia areata. The CDR3 here is CASSQGQGTYEQYF. The CDR3 DNA follows: TGCGCCAGCAGCCAAGGACAGGGGACCTACGAGCAGTACTTC.